The clone carrying this TCR beta chain has at least ten counts. The germline V gene has CDR1 SGHAT and CDR2 FQNNGV. The CDR3 has 16 residues. Trimming left V 2 bases short and J 2 bases short, with 14 bases between. The data originate from a study of regulatory T cells in long-lasting Graves disease. Time point in this sample: newly diagnosed GD, antithyroid drugs for less than 3 months. From PBMCs, RNA was extracted and then used to make the TCR library. Arm-PCR of CDR3 regions and iRepertoire HTBI primers were used to build TCR beta libraries. TCRdb redid the calling of the multiplex PCR reads with MiXCR, one entry per CDR3 protein. The sample holds 400,000 to 550,000 distinct CDR3 sequences, roughly 15% seen once. The same data also went into a second study, on T cells in Graves' hyperthyroidism and ophthalmopathy.

Here the sequenced sample was peripheral blood mononuclear cells (PBMCs), taken at new diagnosis, from a patient treated with antithyroid drugs. The origin of this receptor is a woman under 40 with Graves disease. This rearrangement joins TRBV11-2 to TRBJ2-3, with D hard to call. The CDR3 loop is CASSLSLAMNTDTQYF. CDR3 sequence (DNA): TGTGCCAGCAGCTTAAGTCTCGCCATGAACACAGATACGCAGTATTTT.